This TCR beta chain was sequenced in a study of T cell clonality in common variable immunodeficiency. The J segment lost 6 bases and the V segment lost 1 base, leaving 9 bases of the junction unmatched. CDR1 is SGHNT, CDR2 YYREEE, per germline (reference sequence). The CDR3 is made up of 15 amino acids. Data came from immunoSEQ multiplex PCR; TCRdb stores just in-frame clones and leaves some out. The repertoire consists of tens of thousands of clones, none detected only once. The sample holds many counts of this clone. The read halts 3 residues ahead of the CDR3 end, with the missing end drawn from the germline J gene.

The V gene is TRBV5-4, the J gene TRBJ1-2; 7 nucleotides line up with TRBD1. Sequenced material: peripheral blood mononuclear cells. The clonotype was recovered from a person aged 18-70 years in good health. The CDR3 DNA, read in part, is TGTGCCAGCAGCTTGCCGACAGGGCGGATTGATGGC. Translation: CASSLPTGRIDG. In full, the CDR3 is CASSLPTGRIDGYTF. The whole variable domain, remainder taken from reference TRBV5-4 and TRBJ1-2, is ETGVTQSPTHLIKTRGQQVTLRCSSQSGHNTVSWYQQALGQGPQFIFQYYREEENGRGNFPPRFSGLQFPNYSSELNVNALELDDSALYLCASSLPTGRIDGYTFGSGTRLTVV.